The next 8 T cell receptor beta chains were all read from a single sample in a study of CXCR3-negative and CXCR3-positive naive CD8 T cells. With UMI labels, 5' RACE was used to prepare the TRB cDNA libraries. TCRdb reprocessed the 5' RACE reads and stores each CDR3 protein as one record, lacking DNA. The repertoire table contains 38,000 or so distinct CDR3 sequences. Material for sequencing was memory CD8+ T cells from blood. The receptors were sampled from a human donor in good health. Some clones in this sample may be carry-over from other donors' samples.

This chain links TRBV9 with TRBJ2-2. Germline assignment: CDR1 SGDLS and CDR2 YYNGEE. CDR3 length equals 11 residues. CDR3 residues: CASSVSGELFF.

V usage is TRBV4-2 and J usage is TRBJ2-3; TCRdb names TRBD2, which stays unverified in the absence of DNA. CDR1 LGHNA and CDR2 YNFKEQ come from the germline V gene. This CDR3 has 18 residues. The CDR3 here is CASSQQPLTSGYTDTQYF.

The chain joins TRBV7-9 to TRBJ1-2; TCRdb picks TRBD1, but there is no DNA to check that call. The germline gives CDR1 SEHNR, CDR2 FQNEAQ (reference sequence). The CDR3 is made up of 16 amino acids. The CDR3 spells CASSYSGGEKAYGYTF.

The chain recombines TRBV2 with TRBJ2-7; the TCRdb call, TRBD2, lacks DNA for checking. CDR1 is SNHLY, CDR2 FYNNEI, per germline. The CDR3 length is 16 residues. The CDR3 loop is CASNRGGTHDSYEQYF.

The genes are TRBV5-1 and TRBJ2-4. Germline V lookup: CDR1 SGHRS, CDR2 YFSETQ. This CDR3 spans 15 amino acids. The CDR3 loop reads CASSLAGRLGDIQYF. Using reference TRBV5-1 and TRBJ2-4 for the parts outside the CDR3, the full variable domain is KAGVTQTPRYLIKTRGQQVTLSCSPISGHRSVSWYQQTPGQGLQFLFEYFSETQRNKGNFPGRFSGRQFSNSRSEMNVSTLELGDSALYLCASSLAGRLGDIQYFGAGTRLSVL.

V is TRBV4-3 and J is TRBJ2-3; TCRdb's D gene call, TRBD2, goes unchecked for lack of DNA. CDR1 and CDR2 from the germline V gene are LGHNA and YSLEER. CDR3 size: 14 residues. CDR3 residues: CASSRGTLSDTQYF.

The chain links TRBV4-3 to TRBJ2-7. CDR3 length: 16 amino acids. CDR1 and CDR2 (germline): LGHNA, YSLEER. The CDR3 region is CASSQDMKDSSYEQYF.

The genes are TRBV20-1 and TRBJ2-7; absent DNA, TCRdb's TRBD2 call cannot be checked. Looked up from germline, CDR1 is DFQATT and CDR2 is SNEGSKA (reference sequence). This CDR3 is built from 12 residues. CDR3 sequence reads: CSASWGDYEQYF.